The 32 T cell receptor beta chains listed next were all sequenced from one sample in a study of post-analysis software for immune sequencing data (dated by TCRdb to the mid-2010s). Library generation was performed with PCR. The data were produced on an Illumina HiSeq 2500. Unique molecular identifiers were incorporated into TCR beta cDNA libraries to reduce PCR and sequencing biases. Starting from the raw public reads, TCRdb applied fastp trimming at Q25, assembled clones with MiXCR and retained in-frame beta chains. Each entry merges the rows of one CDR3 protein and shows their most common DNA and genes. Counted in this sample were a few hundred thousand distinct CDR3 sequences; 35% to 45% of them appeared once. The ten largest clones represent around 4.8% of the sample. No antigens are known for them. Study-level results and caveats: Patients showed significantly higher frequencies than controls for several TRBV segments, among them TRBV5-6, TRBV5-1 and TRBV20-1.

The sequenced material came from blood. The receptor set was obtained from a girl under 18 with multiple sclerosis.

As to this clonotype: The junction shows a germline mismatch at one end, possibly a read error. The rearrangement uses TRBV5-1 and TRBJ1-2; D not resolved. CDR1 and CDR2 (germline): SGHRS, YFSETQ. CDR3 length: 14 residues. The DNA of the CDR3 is TGCGCCAGTAGCTTGGTGTCGAATAACTATGGCTACACCTTC. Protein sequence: CASSLVSNNYGYTF.

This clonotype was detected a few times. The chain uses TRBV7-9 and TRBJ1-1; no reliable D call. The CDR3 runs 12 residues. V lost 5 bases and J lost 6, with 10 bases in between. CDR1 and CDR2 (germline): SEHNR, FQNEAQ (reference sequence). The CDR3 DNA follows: TGTGCCAGCAGCGCTGGGCGATCTGAAGCTTTCTTT. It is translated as CASSAGRSEAFF.

CDR3 in DNA: TGCAGCGTTGGTTGGAGGCAAACTAGCACAGATACGCAGTATTTT. Amino acid sequence: CSVGWRQTSTDTQYF. The chain combines TRBV29-1 with TRBJ2-3; tentatively, D is TRBD2 (5 bases). CDR1 is SQVTM and CDR2 is ANQGSEA in the germline V gene. V was cut by 4 bases and J by 0 bases, with 14 bases left in between. This CDR3 has 15 residues.

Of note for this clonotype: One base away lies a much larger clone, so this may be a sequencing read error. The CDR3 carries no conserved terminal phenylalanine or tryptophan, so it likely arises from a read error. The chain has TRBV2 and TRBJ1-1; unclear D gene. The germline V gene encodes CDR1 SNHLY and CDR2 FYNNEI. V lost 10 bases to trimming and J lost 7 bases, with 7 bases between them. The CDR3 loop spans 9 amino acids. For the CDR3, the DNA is TGTGCCACCGGGCGTGAAGCTTTCTTG. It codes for CATGREAFL.

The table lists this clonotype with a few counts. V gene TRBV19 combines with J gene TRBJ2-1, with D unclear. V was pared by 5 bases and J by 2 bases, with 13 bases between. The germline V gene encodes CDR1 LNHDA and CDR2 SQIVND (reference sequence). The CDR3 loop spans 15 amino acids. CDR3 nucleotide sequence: TGTGCCAGTAGTCCAACGGGTTTACCCTACAATGAGCAGTTCTTC. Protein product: CASSPTGLPYNEQFF.

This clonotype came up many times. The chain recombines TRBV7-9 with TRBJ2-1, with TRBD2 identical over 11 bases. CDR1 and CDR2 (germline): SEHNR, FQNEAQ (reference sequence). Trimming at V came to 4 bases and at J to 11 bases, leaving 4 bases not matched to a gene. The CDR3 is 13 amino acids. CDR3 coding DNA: TGTGCCAGCAGCTCTCTAGCGGGAGGAAAGCAGTTCTTC. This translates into CASSSLAGGKQFF.

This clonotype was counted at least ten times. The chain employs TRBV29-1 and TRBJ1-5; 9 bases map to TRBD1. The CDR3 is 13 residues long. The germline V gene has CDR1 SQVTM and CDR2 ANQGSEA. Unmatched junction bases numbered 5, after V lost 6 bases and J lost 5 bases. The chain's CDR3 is CSVGQGGDQPQHF. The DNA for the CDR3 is TGCAGCGTGGGACAGGGAGGCGATCAGCCCCAGCATTTT.

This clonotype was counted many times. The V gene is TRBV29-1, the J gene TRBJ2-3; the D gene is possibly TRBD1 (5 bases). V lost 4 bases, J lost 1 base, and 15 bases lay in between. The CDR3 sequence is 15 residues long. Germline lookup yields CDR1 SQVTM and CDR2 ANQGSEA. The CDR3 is CSVVPPQGGTDTQYF. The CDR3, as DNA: TGCAGCGTTGTGCCCCCTCAGGGCGGCACAGATACGCAGTATTTT.

The CDR3: CASSRDLGGELFF. CDR3 sequence (DNA): TGTGCCAGCAGTCGAGATCTCGGCGGGGAGCTGTTTTTT. The chain couples TRBV12-3 or TRBV12-4 to TRBJ2-2, with unresolved D. V lost 5 bases to trimming and J lost 7 bases, with 11 bases between them. This CDR3 spans 13 amino acids.

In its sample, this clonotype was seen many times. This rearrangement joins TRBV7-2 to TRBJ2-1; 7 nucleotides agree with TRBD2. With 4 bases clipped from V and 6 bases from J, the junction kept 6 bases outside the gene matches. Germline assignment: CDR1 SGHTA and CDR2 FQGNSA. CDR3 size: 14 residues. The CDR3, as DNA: TGTGCCAGCAGCTCCGGCGGGAGCACCAATGAGCAGTTCTTC. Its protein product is CASSSGGSTNEQFF. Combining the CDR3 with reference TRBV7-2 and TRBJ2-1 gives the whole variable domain GAGVSQSPSNKVTEKGKDVELRCDPISGHTALYWYRQSLGQGLEFLIYFQGNSAPDKSGLPSDRFSAERTGGSVSTLTIQRTQQEDSAVYLCASSSGGSTNEQFFGPGTRLTVL.

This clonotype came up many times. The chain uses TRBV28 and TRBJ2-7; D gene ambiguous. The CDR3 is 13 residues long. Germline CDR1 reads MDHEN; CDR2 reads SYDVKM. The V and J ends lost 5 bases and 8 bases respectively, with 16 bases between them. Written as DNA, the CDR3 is TGTGCCAGCAGTGAACGAGGTGGGCCCCAGCAGTACTTC. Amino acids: CASSERGGPQQYF.

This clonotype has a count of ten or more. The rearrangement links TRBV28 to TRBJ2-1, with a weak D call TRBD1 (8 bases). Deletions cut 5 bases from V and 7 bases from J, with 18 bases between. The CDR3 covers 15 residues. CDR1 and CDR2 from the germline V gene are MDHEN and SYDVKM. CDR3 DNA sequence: TGTGCCAGCAGTCCCGACAGGGGAGGGTCAAATGAGCAGTTCTTC. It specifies CASSPDRGGSNEQFF. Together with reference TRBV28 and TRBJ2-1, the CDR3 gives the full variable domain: DVKVTQSSRYLVKRTGEKVFLECVQDMDHENMFWYRQDPGLGLRLIYFSYDVKMKEKGDIPEGYSVSREKKERFSLILESASTNQTSMYLCASSPDRGGSNEQFFGPGTRLTVL.

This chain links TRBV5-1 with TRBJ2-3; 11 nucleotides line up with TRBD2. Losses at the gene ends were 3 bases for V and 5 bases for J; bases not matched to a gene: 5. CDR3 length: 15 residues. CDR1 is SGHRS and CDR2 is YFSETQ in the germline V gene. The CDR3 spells CASSSGGLAVDTQYF. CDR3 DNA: TGCGCCAGCAGCTCGGGGGGACTAGCGGTAGATACGCAGTATTTT.

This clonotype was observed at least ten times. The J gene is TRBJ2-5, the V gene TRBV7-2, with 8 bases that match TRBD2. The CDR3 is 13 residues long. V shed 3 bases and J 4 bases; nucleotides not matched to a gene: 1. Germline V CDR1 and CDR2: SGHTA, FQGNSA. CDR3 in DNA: TGTGCCAGCAGCTTTGGACTAGCAGAGACCCAGTACTTC. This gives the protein CASSFGLAETQYF.

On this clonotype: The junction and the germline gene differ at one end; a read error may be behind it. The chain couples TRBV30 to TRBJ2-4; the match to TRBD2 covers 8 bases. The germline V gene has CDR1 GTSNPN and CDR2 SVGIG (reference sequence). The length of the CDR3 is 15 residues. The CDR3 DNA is TGTGCCTGGAGTATGAGTATAGCGGGGAAAAACATTCGGTACTTC. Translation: CAWSMSIAGKNIRYF.

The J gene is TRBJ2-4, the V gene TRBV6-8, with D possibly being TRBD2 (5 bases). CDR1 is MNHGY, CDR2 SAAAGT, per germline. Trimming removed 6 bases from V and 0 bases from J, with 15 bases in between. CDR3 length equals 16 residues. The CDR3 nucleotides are TGTGCCAGCAGCTACCGGGAACAACCAGCCAAAAACATTCAGTACTTC. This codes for CASSYREQPAKNIQYF.

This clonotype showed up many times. The CDR3 DNA sequence: TGTGCCAGCAGCAAAAAAATTGGCGTCCATAATGAAAAACTGTTTTTT. This gives the protein CASSKKIGVHNEKLFF. The J gene is TRBJ1-4, the V gene TRBV21-1. TRBV21-1 is an annotated pseudogene. This CDR3 spans 16 amino acids.

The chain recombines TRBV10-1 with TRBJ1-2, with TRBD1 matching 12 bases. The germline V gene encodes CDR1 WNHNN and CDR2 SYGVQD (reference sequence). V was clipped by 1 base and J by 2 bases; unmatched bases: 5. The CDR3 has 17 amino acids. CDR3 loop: CASSEWGTGGLNYGYTF. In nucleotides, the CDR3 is TGCGCCAGCAGTGAGTGGGGGACAGGGGGCTTGAACTATGGCTACACCTTC.

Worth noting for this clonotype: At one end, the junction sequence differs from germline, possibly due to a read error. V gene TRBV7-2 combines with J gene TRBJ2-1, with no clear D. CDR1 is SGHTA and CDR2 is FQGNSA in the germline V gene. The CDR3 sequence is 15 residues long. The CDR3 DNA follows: TGTGCCAACAGCTTAGCCGTTGCGGCCTACAATGAGCAGTTCTTC. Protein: CANSLAVAAYNEQFF.

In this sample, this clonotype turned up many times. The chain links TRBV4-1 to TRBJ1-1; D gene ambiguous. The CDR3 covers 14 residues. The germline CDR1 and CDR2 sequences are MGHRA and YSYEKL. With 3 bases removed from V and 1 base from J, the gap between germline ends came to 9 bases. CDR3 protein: CASSHGGANTEAFF. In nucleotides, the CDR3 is TGCGCCAGCAGCCACGGCGGCGCGAACACTGAAGCTTTCTTT.

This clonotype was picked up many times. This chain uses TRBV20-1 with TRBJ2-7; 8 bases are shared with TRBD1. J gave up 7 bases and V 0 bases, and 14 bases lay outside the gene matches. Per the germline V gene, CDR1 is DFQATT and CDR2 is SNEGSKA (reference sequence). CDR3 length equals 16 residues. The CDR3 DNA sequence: TGCAGTGCTAGAGATATTAGTGGGACAGGTTCTCGGGAGCAGTACTTC. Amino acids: CSARDISGTGSREQYF.

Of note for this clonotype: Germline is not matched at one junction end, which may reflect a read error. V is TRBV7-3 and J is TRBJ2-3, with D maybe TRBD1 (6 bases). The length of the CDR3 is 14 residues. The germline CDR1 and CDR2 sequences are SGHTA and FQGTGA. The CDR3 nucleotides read TGTACCAGCAGCCCACAGGGTAGCACAGATACGCAGTATTTT. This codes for CTSSPQGSTDTQYF.

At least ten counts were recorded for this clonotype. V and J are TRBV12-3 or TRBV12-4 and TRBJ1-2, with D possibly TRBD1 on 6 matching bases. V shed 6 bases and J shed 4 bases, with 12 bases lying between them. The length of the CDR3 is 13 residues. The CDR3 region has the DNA TGTGCCAGCAGGGGACATTCACGCTATGGCTACACCTTC. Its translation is CASRGHSRYGYTF.

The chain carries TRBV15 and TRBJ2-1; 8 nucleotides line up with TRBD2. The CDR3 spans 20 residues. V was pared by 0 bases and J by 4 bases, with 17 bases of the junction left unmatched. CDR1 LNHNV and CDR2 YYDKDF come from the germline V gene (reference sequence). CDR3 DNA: TGTGCCACCAGCAGAGAGGGAGCGGGAGAATCCTCGTCTTTGTACAATGAGCAGTTCTTC. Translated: CATSREGAGESSSLYNEQFF.

CDR3 coding DNA: TGCAGTGCTACCGGGACTAGCACGGGTCATGAGCAGTTCTTC. Translation gives CSATGTSTGHEQFF. The genes are TRBV20-1 and TRBJ2-1; 9 nucleotides match TRBD2. V lost 4 bases, J lost 8 bases, and 9 bases stayed unmatched. Per the germline V gene, CDR1 is DFQATT and CDR2 is SNEGSKA (reference sequence). The CDR3 has 14 residues.

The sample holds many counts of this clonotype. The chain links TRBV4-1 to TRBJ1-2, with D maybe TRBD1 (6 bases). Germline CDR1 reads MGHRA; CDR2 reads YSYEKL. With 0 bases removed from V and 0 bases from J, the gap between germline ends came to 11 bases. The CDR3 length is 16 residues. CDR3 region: CASSQDGGSANYGYTF. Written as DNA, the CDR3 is TGCGCCAGCAGCCAAGATGGGGGCAGCGCTAACTATGGCTACACCTTC.

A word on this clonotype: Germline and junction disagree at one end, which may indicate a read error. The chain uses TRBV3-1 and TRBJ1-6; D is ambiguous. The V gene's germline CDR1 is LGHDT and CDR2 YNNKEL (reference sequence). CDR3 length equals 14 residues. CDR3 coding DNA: TGTGCCAGCAGCCAAGATAGCCCGAATTCACCCCCCCACTTT. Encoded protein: CASSQDSPNSPPHF. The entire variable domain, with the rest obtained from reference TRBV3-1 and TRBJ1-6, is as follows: DTAVSQTPKYLVTQMGNDKSIKCEQNLGHDTMYWYKQDSKKFLKIMFSYNNKELIINETVPNRFSPKSPDKAHLNLHINSLELGDSAVYFCASSQDSPNSPPHFGNGTRLTVT.

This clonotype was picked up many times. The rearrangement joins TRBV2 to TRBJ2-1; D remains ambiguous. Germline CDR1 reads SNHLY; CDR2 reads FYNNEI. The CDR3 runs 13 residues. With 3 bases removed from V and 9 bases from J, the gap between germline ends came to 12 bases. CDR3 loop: CASSDRPLAEQFF. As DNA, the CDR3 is TGTGCCAGCAGTGATCGGCCCTTGGCTGAGCAGTTCTTC.

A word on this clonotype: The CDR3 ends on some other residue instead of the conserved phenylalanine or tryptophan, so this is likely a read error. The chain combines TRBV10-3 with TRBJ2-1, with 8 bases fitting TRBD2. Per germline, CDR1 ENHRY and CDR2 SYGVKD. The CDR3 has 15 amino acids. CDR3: CAISESGGVYSEQFL. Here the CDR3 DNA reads TGTGCCATCAGTGAGAGCGGGGGCGTCTACAGTGAGCAGTTCCTC.

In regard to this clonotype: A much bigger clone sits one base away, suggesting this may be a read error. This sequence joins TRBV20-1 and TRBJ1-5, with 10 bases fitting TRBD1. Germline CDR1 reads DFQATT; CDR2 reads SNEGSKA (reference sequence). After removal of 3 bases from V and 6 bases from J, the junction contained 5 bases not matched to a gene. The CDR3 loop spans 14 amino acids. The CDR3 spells CSASEGQGFQPQHF. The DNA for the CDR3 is TGCAGTGCTAGTGAGGGACAGGGGTTTCAGCCCCAGCATTTT.

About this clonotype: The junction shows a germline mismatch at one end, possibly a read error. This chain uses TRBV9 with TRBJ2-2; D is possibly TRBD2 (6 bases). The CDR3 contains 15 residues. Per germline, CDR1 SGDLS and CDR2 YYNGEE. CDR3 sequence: CASSVDAGNTRELFF. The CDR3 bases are TGTGCCAGCAGCGTAGATGCGGGGAACACCAGGGAGCTGTTTTTT.

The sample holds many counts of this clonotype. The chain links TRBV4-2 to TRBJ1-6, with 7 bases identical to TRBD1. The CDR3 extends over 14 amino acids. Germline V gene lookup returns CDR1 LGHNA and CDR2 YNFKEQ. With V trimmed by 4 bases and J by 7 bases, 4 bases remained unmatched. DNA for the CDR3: TGTGCCAGCAGCCTCACAGGGGCGAATTCACCCCTCCACTTT. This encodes CASSLTGANSPLHF.